The next 27 T cell receptor beta chains were all read from a single sample in a study of blood T cell repertoires in COVID-19. The method was immunoSEQ multiplex PCR; TCRdb's version includes in-frame clones alone and lacks a portion of them. The sample lists fewer than 250,000 clones; 92% were seen once. The sample consisted of peripheral blood. The receptor source for this set is a man aged 25 to 40 with COVID-19, enrolled during active disease.

The chain employs TRBV6-5 and TRBJ1-6; 8 nucleotides align to TRBD1. CDR1 is MNHEY and CDR2 is SVGAGI in the germline V gene. The CDR3 has 13 amino acids. The V gene end was trimmed by 8 bases and the J gene end by 7 bases; junction bases not matched to a gene: 4. The CDR3 is CASSGQENSPLHF. In nucleotides, the CDR3 is TGTGCCAGCTCGGGACAGGAGAATTCACCCCTCCACTTT.

This chain uses TRBV28 with TRBJ1-2; D is possibly TRBD1 (6 bases). Germline V gives CDR1 MDHEN, CDR2 SYDVKM. The CDR3 totals 13 residues. Trimming left V 7 bases short and J 5 bases short, with 14 bases between. In nucleotides, the CDR3 is TGTGCCAGCAAAGTCGGGGGGCTGTATGGCTACACCTTC. Residues: CASKVGGLYGYTF.

The chain carries TRBV20-1 and TRBJ1-2; no definite D call. Trimming cost V 1 base and J 4 bases, with 4 bases left between them. This CDR3 comprises 11 residues. CDR1 and CDR2 (germline): DFQATT, SNEGSKA (reference sequence). CDR3 in DNA: TGCAGTGCTAGAGCTACCTATGGCTACACCTTC. Translated, it gives CSARATYGYTF.

The chain employs TRBV6-5 and TRBJ1-1, with D possibly TRBD1 on 5 matching bases. CDR1 and CDR2 from the germline V gene are MNHEY and SVGAGI. V dropped 0 bases and J dropped 3 bases, with 11 bases sitting between them. The CDR3 spans 15 residues. The CDR3 bases are TGTGCCAGCAGTTACTCTGGGGTAGGGGACACTGAAGCTTTCTTT. This sequence encodes CASSYSGVGDTEAFF.

The V gene is TRBV7-9, the J gene TRBJ1-5, with a weak D call TRBD1 (5 bases). The CDR3 consists of 15 residues. CDR1 and CDR2 from the germline V gene are SEHNR and FQNEAQ (reference sequence). Trimming removed 5 bases from V and 3 bases from J, with 14 bases in between. The CDR3 coding sequence is TGTGCCAGCAGCCCAGTGGGGGGAGACAATCAGCCCCAGCATTTT. Its translation is CASSPVGGDNQPQHF.

J is TRBJ2-2 and V is TRBV11-3, with D uncertain. This CDR3 contains 15 residues. V lost 5 bases, J lost 0 bases, and 10 bases lay in between. The germline CDR1 and CDR2 sequences are SGHNT and YENEEA. CDR3 loop: CASSQEASNTGELFF. The CDR3 DNA sequence: TGTGCCAGCAGCCAAGAGGCCTCGAACACCGGGGAGCTGTTTTTT.

This rearrangement joins TRBV19 to TRBJ1-1; 9 bases are shared with TRBD1. Looked up from germline, CDR1 is LNHDA and CDR2 is SQIVND (reference sequence). The J segment lost 4 bases and the V segment lost 3 bases, leaving 6 bases of the junction unmatched. The CDR3 totals 15 residues. CDR3 sequence: CASSIGRTGATEAFF. DNA of the CDR3: TGTGCCAGTAGTATCGGGCGGACAGGGGCCACTGAAGCTTTCTTT.

Only one count was recorded for this clone. The rearrangement links TRBV3-1 (or the pseudogene TRBV3-2) to TRBJ1-2; 8 bases fit TRBD1. CDR3 length: 16 residues. Germline CDR1 LGHDT, CDR2 YNNKEL (reference sequence). Trimming took 1 base from V and 4 from J; bases not matched to a gene: 8. Written as DNA, the CDR3 is TGTGCCAGCAGCCAAGGTCCGGGACAGGCCTTCTATGGCTACACCTTC. The encoded protein is CASSQGPGQAFYGYTF.

The chain is built from TRBV18 and TRBJ1-2; D remains unclear. There are 15 residues in the CDR3. The V and J ends lost 5 bases and 7 bases respectively, with 20 bases between them. Germline CDR1 is KGHSH and CDR2 is LQKENI. CDR3 sequence reads: CASSSDPGGVSGYTF. The CDR3 DNA reads as TGTGCCAGCTCATCTGACCCAGGAGGCGTGTCTGGCTACACCTTC.

V is TRBV7-3 and J is TRBJ2-6; no clear D. Per the germline V gene, CDR1 is SGHTA and CDR2 is FQGTGA. V was pared by 5 bases and J by 0 bases, with 8 bases between. The CDR3 runs to 15 residues. CDR3 in amino acids: CASSPSNSGANVLTF. CDR3 coding DNA: TGTGCCAGCAGCCCCAGTAACTCTGGGGCCAACGTCCTGACTTTC. Full variable domain (remainder filled in from reference TRBV7-3 and TRBJ2-6): GAGVSQTPSNKVTEKGKYVELRCDPISGHTALYWYRQSLGQGPEFLIYFQGTGAADDSGLPNDRFFAVRPEGSVSTLKIQRTERGDSAVYLCASSPSNSGANVLTFGAGSRLTVL.

The chain combines TRBV30 with TRBJ1-6; D not resolved. The CDR3 spans 12 residues. CDR1 is GTSNPN and CDR2 is SVGIG in the germline V gene (reference sequence). The V gene lost 5 bases and the J gene lost 4 bases, with 6 bases spanning the gap. The CDR3 sequence: CAWASYNSPLHF. The DNA for the CDR3 is TGTGCCTGGGCCAGTTATAATTCACCCCTCCACTTT.

The chain has TRBV13 and TRBJ1-5; no reliable D call. Trimming stripped 0 bases from V and 0 bases from J, with 15 bases between. CDR1 is PRHDT and CDR2 is FYEKMQ in the germline V gene (reference sequence). There are 18 residues in the CDR3. CDR3 nucleotide sequence: TGTGCCAGCAGCTTAGGCCTTTTGGCGGTAAATAGCAATCAGCCCCAGCATTTT. Translated, it gives CASSLGLLAVNSNQPQHF.

The rearrangement uses TRBV24-1 and TRBJ2-5, with D possibly TRBD1 on 5 matching bases. From germline, CDR1 is KGHDR and CDR2 SFDVKD. CDR3 length: 13 amino acids. Between the trimmed V and J ends, which lost 1 base and 5 bases, there was a span of 7 bases. The chain's CDR3 is CATSDFKGETQYF. The CDR3 coding sequence is TGTGCCACCAGTGATTTTAAGGGGGAGACCCAGTACTTC.

This clone has just one count. The chain has TRBV6-6 and TRBJ2-7; D is possibly TRBD2 (5 bases). The germline gives CDR1 MNHNY, CDR2 SVGAGI (reference sequence). Trimming pared 5 bases from V and 4 bases from J, leaving 9 bases between. CDR3 size: 12 residues. The CDR3 coding sequence is TGTGCCAGCAGTAACGGGGAGTACGAGCAGTACTTC. This sequence encodes CASSNGEYEQYF.

The rearrangement joins TRBV2 to TRBJ1-5; TRBD1 matches at 10 bases. Trimming cost V 7 bases and J 7 bases; bases outside gene matches: 7. The CDR3 consists of 14 residues. CDR1 is SNHLY and CDR2 is FYNNEI in the germline V gene. CDR3 bases: TGTGCCAGCAAGAATGACAGGGGGCAGCAGCCCCAGCATTTT. Translated: CASKNDRGQQPQHF.

V is TRBV23-1 and J is TRBJ1-5; TRBD1 is a possible D gene (5 bases). TRBV23-1 falls under the ORF class, with uncertain function. V lost 0 bases and J 6 bases, leaving 15 bases between the germline ends. This CDR3 comprises 16 residues. The CDR3: CASSQSRRPGCQPQHF. In DNA, the CDR3 is TGCGCCAGCAGTCAATCGAGAAGACCAGGGTGTCAGCCCCAGCATTTT.

The chain links TRBV6-4 to TRBJ2-2; D perhaps matches TRBD2 (7 bases). In germline, CDR1 is MRHNA, CDR2 SNTAGT. The V and J ends lost 6 bases and 2 bases respectively, with 13 bases between them. The length of the CDR3 is 15 residues. CDR3 loop: CASSPRGGNTGELFF. CDR3 nucleotide sequence: TGTGCCAGCAGCCCTAGGGGGGGAAACACCGGGGAGCTGTTTTTT.

The chain recombines TRBV5-5 with TRBJ1-6; TRBD1 aligns across 9 bases. CDR3 length equals 15 residues. Unmatched junction bases numbered 6, after V lost 4 bases and J lost 7 bases. Germline values: CDR1 SGHKS, CDR2 YYEKEE (reference sequence). The CDR3, as DNA: TGTGCCAGCAGCGCACAGGGGGCCGGGAATTCACCCCTCCACTTT. Its translation: CASSAQGAGNSPLHF.

The chain uses TRBV7-9 and TRBJ2-7; 8 bases map to TRBD1. Trimming cost V 6 bases and J 5 bases; bases outside gene matches: 6. Per the germline V gene, CDR1 is SEHNR and CDR2 is FQNEAQ (reference sequence). The CDR3 covers 13 residues. The CDR3 loop reads CASRAQGAHEQYF. The CDR3 DNA sequence: TGTGCCAGCAGAGCTCAGGGGGCACACGAGCAGTACTTC.

The CDR3 loop reads CASSRQGGRQVVFF. The CDR3 DNA reads TGTGCCAGCAGTCGACAGGGTGGCAGACAGGTTGTGTTCTTC. V is TRBV2 and J is TRBJ2-1, with 7 bases that match TRBD1. The V gene's germline CDR1 is SNHLY and CDR2 FYNNEI. V dropped 5 bases and J dropped 15; count of bases not matched to a gene: 16. The CDR3 is 14 amino acids.

The chain carries TRBV29-1 and TRBJ2-5; TRBD2 matches at 14 bases. Germline values: CDR1 SQVTM, CDR2 ANQGSEA. This CDR3 has 15 residues. V gave up 6 bases and J gave up 5 bases; unmatched junction bases: 8. CDR3: CSVGTSGGLWETQYF. CDR3 nucleotide sequence: TGCAGCGTCGGGACTAGCGGGGGCCTTTGGGAGACCCAGTACTTC.

On this clone itself: The same CDR3 can be traced to other DNA sequences in this sample. The chain is built from TRBV19 and TRBJ1-5; D is possibly TRBD1 (6 bases). Germline V gives CDR1 LNHDA, CDR2 SQIVND (reference sequence). This CDR3 spans 14 amino acids. Trimming shortened V by 7 bases and J by 4 bases, and 14 bases separated the two germline ends. CDR3 coding DNA: TGTGCCAGTACCCTAGGGGGGGGAAATCAGCCCCAGCATTTT. It encodes CASTLGGGNQPQHF.

The V and J genes are TRBV29-1 and TRBJ1-2, with D perhaps TRBD1 (6 bases). Deletions cut 4 bases from V and 3 bases from J, with 9 bases between. The CDR3 totals 12 residues. The germline gives CDR1 SQVTM, CDR2 ANQGSEA. As DNA, the CDR3 is TGCAGCGTTGTTCAGGGGTACTATGGCTACACCTTC. Protein sequence: CSVVQGYYGYTF.

The chain carries TRBV2 and TRBJ2-1, with 10 bases matching TRBD2. V dropped 6 bases and J dropped 4; count of bases not matched to a gene: 12. The CDR3 totals 17 residues. In germline, CDR1 is SNHLY, CDR2 FYNNEI. Here the CDR3 reads CASSVAWTSGAYNEQFF. The CDR3 coding sequence is TGTGCCAGCAGCGTCGCCTGGACTAGCGGCGCATACAATGAGCAGTTCTTC.

The chain recombines TRBV9 with TRBJ2-2; TRBD1 aligns across 9 bases. In germline, CDR1 is SGDLS, CDR2 YYNGEE. V lost 2 bases and J lost 3; bases outside the gene matches: 2. This CDR3 has 15 residues. CDR3 DNA sequence: TGTGCCAGCAGCGTCCGGACAGGGGACACCGGGGAGCTGTTTTTT. Its translation is CASSVRTGDTGELFF.

The rearrangement joins TRBV5-1 to TRBJ2-5, with TRBD2 identical over 7 bases. Germline V gene data show CDR1 as SGHRS and CDR2 as YFSETQ. V dropped 1 base and J dropped 3; count of bases not matched to a gene: 6. CDR3 length: 15 amino acids. CDR3 region: CASSLWERGEETQYF. The CDR3, as DNA: TGCGCCAGCAGCTTGTGGGAACGGGGGGAAGAGACCCAGTACTTC.

The chain couples TRBV2 to TRBJ2-1; TRBD2 agrees at 9 bases. CDR1 and CDR2 from the germline V gene are SNHLY and FYNNEI. The CDR3 totals 15 residues. V gave up 6 bases and J gave up 1 base; unmatched junction bases: 4. The CDR3 reads CASRLAGLSYNEQFF. CDR3 nucleotide sequence: TGTGCCAGCAGGCTAGCGGGGCTTTCCTACAATGAGCAGTTCTTC.